The rows below give T cell receptor beta chains drawn from one sample of a study of early T cells in non-severe SARS-CoV-2 infection. TCRdb itself ran the 5' RACE reads through MiXCR, one entry per CDR3 protein. This sample has some 67,000 distinct CDR3 sequences, with about 13% found just once. The sample consisted of whole blood. These TCRs come from an adult who was a healthcare worker with PCR-confirmed SARS-CoV-2 infection or an uninfected control (not recorded which). The CDR3 runs from the conserved cysteine through the conserved F or W. Each record gives: CDR3 length, J gene, V gene, clone size, D gene, CDR3 DNA, CDR3 protein. A D gene is named only where the DNA matches it firmly. Expanded clones get a size class; other rows say once, few or many, or leave the size out.

CDR3 length: 12
J gene: TRBJ1-3
V gene: TRBV30
clone size: -
D gene: -
CDR3 DNA: TGTGCCTGGAGTAGGCCGGGAAACACCATATATTTT
CDR3 protein: CAWSRPGNTIYF

CDR3 length: 14
J gene: TRBJ2-5
V gene: TRBV6-5
clone size: few
D gene: TRBD1
CDR3 DNA: TGTGCCAGCAGTTTTTCGGGGACAGGGGGGACCCAGTACTTC
CDR3 protein: CASSFSGTGGTQYF

CDR3 length: 17
J gene: TRBJ1-4
V gene: TRBV28
clone size: -
D gene: -
CDR3 DNA: TGTGCCAGCAGTTTTAGCAGGACAGCCGCAACTAATGAAAAACTGTTTTTT
CDR3 protein: CASSFSRTAATNEKLFF

CDR3 length: 12
J gene: TRBJ1-6
V gene: TRBV30
clone size: many
D gene: -
CDR3 DNA: TGTGCCTGGAGTGTAACCCCATCGCACCTCCACTTT
CDR3 protein: CAWSVTPSHLHF

CDR3 length: 14
J gene: TRBJ2-5
V gene: TRBV6-1
clone size: -
D gene: -
CDR3 DNA: TGTGCCAGCAGTGAATTGGACCGCACAGAGACCCAGTACTTC
CDR3 protein: CASSELDRTETQYF

CDR3 length: 14
J gene: TRBJ1-1
V gene: TRBV18
clone size: few
D gene: -
CDR3 DNA: TGTGCCAGCTCACCACAGCGGGGAAACACTGAAGCTTTCTTT
CDR3 protein: CASSPQRGNTEAFF

CDR3 length: 13
J gene: TRBJ1-1
V gene: TRBV7-8
clone size: few
D gene: -
CDR3 DNA: TGTGCCAGCAGCTTAGCGGCAGGGACTGAAGTTTTCTTT
CDR3 protein: CASSLAAGTEVFF

CDR3 length: 16
J gene: TRBJ2-1
V gene: TRBV25-1
clone size: few
D gene: -
CDR3 DNA: TGTGCCAGCAGAGCAGGCGGGACAGCCCGAAACTATGAGCAGTTCTTC
CDR3 protein: CASRAGGTARNYEQFF

CDR3 length: 14
J gene: TRBJ1-2
V gene: TRBV20-1
clone size: many
D gene: -
CDR3 DNA: TGCAGTGCTAGTCCGCAACAGGGAGACTATGGCTACACCTTC
CDR3 protein: CSASPQQGDYGYTF

CDR3 length: 16
J gene: TRBJ2-4
V gene: TRBV7-3
clone size: many
D gene: -
CDR3 DNA: TGTGCCAGCAGCTTAAATCCCCCGCAGAAGACCAACATTCAGTACTTC
CDR3 protein: CASSLNPPQKTNIQYF

CDR3 length: 11
J gene: TRBJ2-7
V gene: TRBV20-1
clone size: many
D gene: -
CDR3 DNA: TGCAGTGCTATCAGGGTTTACGAGCAGTACTTC
CDR3 protein: CSAIRVYEQYF

CDR3 length: 11
J gene: TRBJ1-2
V gene: TRBV29-1
clone size: few
D gene: -
CDR3 DNA: TGCAGCGTTGAGGAGCCAGGAGGCTACACCTTC
CDR3 protein: CSVEEPGGYTF

CDR3 length: 15
J gene: TRBJ2-1
V gene: TRBV9
clone size: many
D gene: -
CDR3 DNA: TGTGCCAGCAGCCCATTCCCTAGCTCCTACAATGAGCAGTTCTTC
CDR3 protein: CASSPFPSSYNEQFF

CDR3 length: 13
J gene: TRBJ2-3
V gene: TRBV11-2
clone size: -
D gene: -
CDR3 DNA: TGTGCCAGCAGCTTGGCAGCTGGAGATACGCAGTATTTT
CDR3 protein: CASSLAAGDTQYF

CDR3 length: 14
J gene: TRBJ1-1
V gene: TRBV27
clone size: -
D gene: TRBD1
CDR3 DNA: TGTGCCAGCAGTTTTACAGGGACAGGCACTGAAGCTTTCTTT
CDR3 protein: CASSFTGTGTEAFF

CDR3 length: 17
J gene: TRBJ2-3
V gene: TRBV9
clone size: -
D gene: TRBD2
CDR3 DNA: TGTGCCAGCAGCGTATTTGGGGGGGAGGCTAGCACAGATACGCAGTATTTT
CDR3 protein: CASSVFGGEASTDTQYF

CDR3 length: 17
J gene: TRBJ2-3
V gene: TRBV11-3
clone size: few
D gene: TRBD1
CDR3 DNA: TGTGCCAGCAGCTTAAGGCTACAGGGGATAGGCACAGATACGCAGTATTTT
CDR3 protein: CASSLRLQGIGTDTQYF

CDR3 length: 14
J gene: TRBJ2-7
V gene: TRBV2
clone size: many
D gene: -
CDR3 DNA: TGTGCCAGCAGTGAAGTGGGTTATTCCTACGAGCAGTACTTC
CDR3 protein: CASSEVGYSYEQYF

CDR3 length: 14
J gene: TRBJ2-2
V gene: TRBV19
clone size: many
D gene: -
CDR3 DNA: TGTGCCAGTAAAGGGCGGCTGAACACCGGGGAGCTGTTTTTT
CDR3 protein: CASKGRLNTGELFF

CDR3 length: 12
J gene: TRBJ2-7
V gene: TRBV28
clone size: few
D gene: -
CDR3 DNA: TGTGCCAGCAGTTACACTTTCTACGAGCAGTACTTC
CDR3 protein: CASSYTFYEQYF

CDR3 length: 16
J gene: TRBJ2-1
V gene: TRBV9
clone size: many
D gene: -
CDR3 DNA: TGTGCCAGCAGCTCCCAGGGTTCGAGCTCCTACAATGAGCAGTTCTTC
CDR3 protein: CASSSQGSSSYNEQFF

CDR3 length: 14
J gene: TRBJ2-4
V gene: TRBV5-1
clone size: -
D gene: -
CDR3 DNA: TGCGCCAGCAGCTTCCTACAGACCAAAAACATTCAGTACTTC
CDR3 protein: CASSFLQTKNIQYF

CDR3 length: 19
J gene: TRBJ2-1
V gene: TRBV11-1
clone size: many
D gene: TRBD2
CDR3 DNA: TGTGCCAGCAGCTTTGTCGGTCGTATCGGCGGGAGATTATACGATGAGCAGTTCTTC
CDR3 protein: CASSFVGRIGGRLYDEQFF

CDR3 length: 12
J gene: TRBJ2-7
V gene: TRBV30
clone size: medium-sized
D gene: -
CDR3 DNA: TGTGCCTGGAGTGTATGGGCGCGGGAGCAGTACTTC
CDR3 protein: CAWSVWAREQYF

CDR3 length: 12
J gene: TRBJ2-7
V gene: TRBV21-1
clone size: few
D gene: -
CDR3 DNA: TGTGCCAGCAGCAAGAGATACTACGAGCAGTACTTC
CDR3 protein: CASSKRYYEQYF

CDR3 length: 14
J gene: TRBJ2-1
V gene: TRBV28
clone size: many
D gene: TRBD1
CDR3 DNA: TGTGCCAGCAGTGGGACAGGATCCTACAATGAGCAGTTCTTC
CDR3 protein: CASSGTGSYNEQFF

CDR3 length: 13
J gene: TRBJ2-7
V gene: TRBV20-1
clone size: few
D gene: -
CDR3 DNA: TGCAGTGCTAGGGGTACAGGGCTGTACGAGCAGTACTTC
CDR3 protein: CSARGTGLYEQYF

CDR3 length: 16
J gene: TRBJ2-7
V gene: TRBV7-2
clone size: few
D gene: TRBD2
CDR3 DNA: TGTGCCAGCAGCTTCCCAGCGGGAGGCCTCCCCTACGAGCAGTACTTC
CDR3 protein: CASSFPAGGLPYEQYF

CDR3 length: 10
J gene: TRBJ1-2
V gene: TRBV12-5
clone size: many
D gene: -
CDR3 DNA: TGTGCTAGTGGCGACTATGGCTACACCTTC
CDR3 protein: CASGDYGYTF

CDR3 length: 15
J gene: TRBJ2-5
V gene: TRBV4-1
clone size: many
D gene: TRBD2
CDR3 DNA: TGCGCCAGCAGCCATAGGCGGGGGAACGTGGAGACCCAGTACTTC
CDR3 protein: CASSHRRGNVETQYF

CDR3 length: 11
J gene: TRBJ1-1
V gene: TRBV29-1
clone size: few
D gene: -
CDR3 DNA: TGCAGCGCGGGTCAGAACACTGAAGCTTTCTTT
CDR3 protein: CSAGQNTEAFF

CDR3 length: 17
J gene: TRBJ2-3
V gene: TRBV19
clone size: many
D gene: TRBD1
CDR3 DNA: TGTGCCAGCAACAACCTAAAACAACAGGGGTTCTACGATACGCAGTATTTT
CDR3 protein: CASNNLKQQGFYDTQYF

CDR3 length: 14
J gene: TRBJ2-2
V gene: TRBV11-2
clone size: few
D gene: TRBD1
CDR3 DNA: TGTGCCAGCAGCTTCGACAGGGGAACCGGGGAGCTGTTTTTT
CDR3 protein: CASSFDRGTGELFF

CDR3 length: 13
J gene: TRBJ1-1
V gene: TRBV4-1
clone size: -
D gene: -
CDR3 DNA: TGCGCCAGCAGCCAAGTTAGATGGACTGAAGCTTTCTTT
CDR3 protein: CASSQVRWTEAFF

CDR3 length: 15
J gene: TRBJ2-3
V gene: TRBV6-4
clone size: few
D gene: -
CDR3 DNA: TGTGCCAGCAGTACCGGCGGGGGCACCTCAGATACGCAGTATTTT
CDR3 protein: CASSTGGGTSDTQYF

CDR3 length: 17
J gene: TRBJ1-1
V gene: TRBV12-3/TRBV12-4
clone size: few
D gene: TRBD1
CDR3 DNA: TGTGCCAGCAGTCCGGGACAGGGGGGCTATATGAACACTGAAGCTTTCTTT
CDR3 protein: CASSPGQGGYMNTEAFF

CDR3 length: 13
J gene: TRBJ2-5
V gene: TRBV5-4
clone size: -
D gene: TRBD2
CDR3 DNA: TGTGCCAGCAGCTTAGTAGCGGGAGAGACCCAGTACTTC
CDR3 protein: CASSLVAGETQYF

CDR3 length: 15
J gene: TRBJ2-1
V gene: TRBV3-1
clone size: few
D gene: -
CDR3 DNA: TGTGCCAGCAGCCGGGACCAGAGCTCCTACAATGAGCAGTTCTTC
CDR3 protein: CASSRDQSSYNEQFF

CDR3 length: 13
J gene: TRBJ2-1
V gene: TRBV12-3/TRBV12-4
clone size: -
D gene: TRBD2
CDR3 DNA: TGTGCCAGCAGTTTCAGGGAGGGGTATGAGCAGTTCTTC
CDR3 protein: CASSFREGYEQFF

CDR3 length: 15
J gene: TRBJ2-3
V gene: TRBV18
clone size: few
D gene: -
CDR3 DNA: TGTGCCAGCTCACCACTGCCGGGGGGCACAGATACGCAGTATTTT
CDR3 protein: CASSPLPGGTDTQYF

CDR3 length: 16
J gene: TRBJ2-7
V gene: TRBV4-3
clone size: few
D gene: -
CDR3 DNA: TGCGCCAGCAGCCAAGTTCTAGGGCAGGGGTTGACCGAGCAGTACTTC
CDR3 protein: CASSQVLGQGLTEQYF

CDR3 length: 14
J gene: TRBJ1-4
V gene: TRBV5-6
clone size: many
D gene: -
CDR3 DNA: TGTGCCAGCAGCCGCGGACCGGTTAATGAAAAACTGTTTTTT
CDR3 protein: CASSRGPVNEKLFF

CDR3 length: 13
J gene: TRBJ1-3
V gene: TRBV20-1
clone size: -
D gene: -
CDR3 DNA: TGCAGTGCTACCGTGTCGCTCGGAAACACCATATATTTT
CDR3 protein: CSATVSLGNTIYF

CDR3 length: 15
J gene: TRBJ1-4
V gene: TRBV6-6
clone size: many
D gene: -
CDR3 DNA: TGTGCCAGCAGACTCCCGGGACAACTATCTGAAAAACTGTTTTTT
CDR3 protein: CASRLPGQLSEKLFF

CDR3 length: 15
J gene: TRBJ2-5
V gene: TRBV5-1
clone size: few
D gene: TRBD1
CDR3 DNA: TGCGCCAGCAGCACCTTCTCCGGGACAGAAGGGACCCAGTACTTC
CDR3 protein: CASSTFSGTEGTQYF

CDR3 length: 14
J gene: TRBJ2-1
V gene: TRBV7-2
clone size: -
D gene: TRBD1
CDR3 DNA: TGTGCCAGCAGCATTTGGACAGGGATGAATGAGCAGTTCTTC
CDR3 protein: CASSIWTGMNEQFF

CDR3 length: 15
J gene: TRBJ1-5
V gene: TRBV6-2/TRBV6-3
clone size: many
D gene: -
CDR3 DNA: TGTGCCAGCAGCCCCGGGATTTGGGTTGTATCGCCCCAGCATTTT
CDR3 protein: CASSPGIWVVSPQHF

CDR3 length: 14
J gene: TRBJ2-7
V gene: TRBV7-6
clone size: many
D gene: TRBD2
CDR3 DNA: TGTGCCAGCAGCTTAATAGCGGGAGCGGGAGAGCAGTACTTC
CDR3 protein: CASSLIAGAGEQYF

CDR3 length: 14
J gene: TRBJ2-5
V gene: TRBV10-2
clone size: few
D gene: TRBD2
CDR3 DNA: TGCGCCAGCCGGGGGGGGATCGACCAAGAGACCCAGTACTTC
CDR3 protein: CASRGGIDQETQYF

CDR3 length: 15
J gene: TRBJ1-5
V gene: TRBV19
clone size: many
D gene: TRBD1
CDR3 DNA: TGTGCCAGTAGTATCGGACAGGGGCTTAATCAGCCCCAGCATTTT
CDR3 protein: CASSIGQGLNQPQHF

CDR3 length: 15
J gene: TRBJ2-3
V gene: TRBV27
clone size: -
D gene: TRBD2
CDR3 DNA: TGTGCCAGCAGTCCCAGCGGGAGCGGAACAGATACGCAGTATTTT
CDR3 protein: CASSPSGSGTDTQYF